Listed below are T cell receptor beta chains from one sample, sequenced in a study of T cell responses to AZD1222 COVID-19 vaccine. The repertoire was sequenced with immunoSEQ multiplex PCR; TCRdb's copy has only in-frame clones and lacks some. The profile shows about 48,000 clones, about 89% of them singletons. This material consisted of peripheral blood, taken 28 days after the second AZD1222 dose. The source of these receptors is an adult who received the AZD1222 COVID-19 vaccine. The CDR3 runs from the conserved cysteine through the conserved F or W. D genes are given only for firm matches. Size is stated for part of the rows, as once, few or many counts, or as a class when the clone is expanded.

D gene: TRBD2; clone size: NA; V gene: TRBV4-3; J gene: TRBJ2-1; CDR3 protein: CASSQGTSGDYNEQFF; CDR3 DNA: TGCGCCAGCAGCCAAGGGACTAGCGGAGACTACAATGAGCAGTTCTTC
D gene: NA; clone size: NA; V gene: TRBV9; J gene: TRBJ2-3; CDR3 protein: CASSASGSGTDTQYF; CDR3 DNA: TGTGCCAGCAGCGCAAGCGGGTCCGGCACAGATACGCAGTATTTT
D gene: TRBD1; clone size: NA; V gene: TRBV5-1; J gene: TRBJ1-2; CDR3 protein: CASSSVGGANGYTF; CDR3 DNA: TGCGCCAGCAGCTCTGTAGGGGGCGCGAATGGCTACACCTTC
D gene: NA; clone size: NA; V gene: TRBV10-3; J gene: TRBJ1-1; CDR3 protein: CASSKENTEAFF; CDR3 DNA: TGTGCCTCAAGCAAGGAGAACACTGAAGCTTTCTTT
D gene: NA; clone size: NA; V gene: TRBV2; J gene: TRBJ2-7; CDR3 protein: CASSERGGYEQYF; CDR3 DNA: TGTGCCAGCAGTGAAAGGGGCGGCTACGAGCAGTACTTC
D gene: TRBD1; clone size: NA; V gene: TRBV15; J gene: TRBJ1-1; CDR3 protein: CATKGQLNTEAFF; CDR3 DNA: TGTGCCACGAAGGGACAGCTGAACACTGAAGCTTTCTTT
D gene: NA; clone size: NA; V gene: TRBV11-2; J gene: TRBJ2-7; CDR3 protein: CASSGLQGYYEQYF; CDR3 DNA: TGTGCCAGCAGCGGACTACAGGGATACTACGAGCAGTACTTC
D gene: NA; clone size: NA; V gene: TRBV11-1; J gene: TRBJ1-2; CDR3 protein: CASSLSQATYGYTF; CDR3 DNA: TGTGCCAGCAGCTTATCGCAGGCGACGTATGGCTACACCTTC
D gene: NA; clone size: NA; V gene: TRBV5-1; J gene: TRBJ1-2; CDR3 protein: CASSPSARDQGYTF; CDR3 DNA: TGCGCCAGCAGCCCCAGCGCGAGGGATCAGGGCTACACCTTC
D gene: TRBD2; clone size: NA; V gene: TRBV11-2; J gene: TRBJ2-1; CDR3 protein: CASSFRLAEVDEQFF; CDR3 DNA: TGTGCCAGCAGCTTCAGACTAGCGGAAGTCGATGAGCAGTTCTTC
D gene: NA; clone size: NA; V gene: TRBV14; J gene: TRBJ2-1; CDR3 protein: CASSPRGTNNEQFF; CDR3 DNA: TGTGCCAGCAGCCCGCGTGGGACGAACAATGAGCAGTTCTTC
D gene: NA; clone size: NA; V gene: TRBV6-1; J gene: TRBJ1-2; CDR3 protein: CASSEQNPRLYGYTF; CDR3 DNA: TGTGCCAGCAGTGAACAGAACCCCCGCCTCTATGGCTACACCTTC
D gene: NA; clone size: NA; V gene: TRBV28; J gene: TRBJ2-1; CDR3 protein: CASSAAQRSLDEQFF; CDR3 DNA: TGTGCCAGCAGCGCCGCGCAGAGGTCCCTGGATGAGCAGTTCTTC
D gene: TRBD2; clone size: NA; V gene: TRBV7-3; J gene: TRBJ2-2; CDR3 protein: CASSPRASGPTGELFF; CDR3 DNA: TGTGCCAGCAGCCCCCGGGCTAGCGGACCCACCGGGGAGCTGTTTTTT
D gene: NA; clone size: NA; V gene: TRBV12-3/TRBV12-4; J gene: TRBJ2-5; CDR3 protein: CASSFPQETQYF; CDR3 DNA: TGTGCCAGCAGTTTCCCCCAAGAGACCCAGTACTTC
D gene: NA; clone size: NA; V gene: TRBV28; J gene: TRBJ1-1; CDR3 protein: CASSSSPVGGSAFF; CDR3 DNA: TGTGCCAGCAGTTCCTCGCCCGTTGGGGGTTCAGCTTTCTTT
D gene: NA; clone size: NA; V gene: TRBV11-3; J gene: TRBJ1-3; CDR3 protein: CASSGLTGNTIYF; CDR3 DNA: TGTGCCAGCAGCGGTCTAACTGGAAACACCATATATTTT
D gene: TRBD2; clone size: NA; V gene: TRBV6-5; J gene: TRBJ2-3; CDR3 protein: CAGSTGGPSTQYF; CDR3 DNA: TGTGCCGGATCGACGGGAGGGCCAAGTACGCAGTATTTT
D gene: NA; clone size: NA; V gene: TRBV18; J gene: TRBJ2-7; CDR3 protein: CASSPTDTTYEQYF; CDR3 DNA: TGTGCCAGCTCACCTACGGACACGACCTACGAGCAGTACTTC
D gene: TRBD2; clone size: NA; V gene: TRBV7-3; J gene: TRBJ2-1; CDR3 protein: CASSTRLAVYNEQFF; CDR3 DNA: TGTGCCAGCAGCACAAGACTAGCGGTCTACAATGAGCAGTTCTTC
D gene: NA; clone size: NA; V gene: TRBV6-5; J gene: TRBJ1-2; CDR3 protein: CASSYSAGQTNYGYTF; CDR3 DNA: TGTGCCAGCAGTTACTCGGCGGGACAAACTAACTATGGCTACACCTTC
D gene: NA; clone size: once; V gene: TRBV7-8; J gene: TRBJ1-5; CDR3 protein: CASSLGNSRRGQPQHF; CDR3 DNA: TGTGCCAGCAGCTTAGGGAACAGCAGAAGGGGTCAGCCCCAGCATTTT
D gene: NA; clone size: NA; V gene: TRBV7-9; J gene: TRBJ2-1; CDR3 protein: CASSPPGYYNEQFF; CDR3 DNA: TGTGCCAGCAGCCCTCCAGGGTACTACAATGAGCAGTTCTTC
D gene: TRBD2; clone size: NA; V gene: TRBV13; J gene: TRBJ2-7; CDR3 protein: CASSLQTVSGGFSYEQYF; CDR3 DNA: TGTGCCAGCAGCTTGCAAACGGTTAGCGGGGGGTTCTCCTACGAGCAGTACTTC
D gene: TRBD2; clone size: NA; V gene: TRBV5-6; J gene: TRBJ2-7; CDR3 protein: CASSLYGLAGEQYF; CDR3 DNA: TGTGCCAGCAGCCTCTACGGACTAGCGGGTGAGCAGTACTTC
D gene: NA; clone size: NA; V gene: TRBV6-5; J gene: TRBJ1-1; CDR3 protein: CASPRTGGEITEAFF; CDR3 DNA: TGTGCCAGTCCCAGAACCGGGGGAGAAATCACTGAAGCTTTCTTT
D gene: NA; clone size: NA; V gene: TRBV7-9; J gene: TRBJ2-7; CDR3 protein: CASSLATVQLAEQYF; CDR3 DNA: TGTGCCAGCAGCTTAGCGACAGTCCAACTAGCCGAGCAGTACTTC
D gene: TRBD1; clone size: NA; V gene: TRBV5-1; J gene: TRBJ1-4; CDR3 protein: CASSLRDRKNEKLFF; CDR3 DNA: TGCGCCAGCAGCTTACGGGACAGGAAAAATGAAAAACTGTTTTTT
D gene: NA; clone size: few; V gene: TRBV7-8; J gene: TRBJ1-4; CDR3 protein: CASSLGGEKLFF; CDR3 DNA: TGTGCCAGCAGCTTAGGGGGAGAAAAACTGTTTTTT
D gene: TRBD2; clone size: NA; V gene: TRBV5-1; J gene: TRBJ2-1; CDR3 protein: CASRSQTSGAYNEQFF; CDR3 DNA: TGCGCCAGCAGATCCCAGACTAGCGGGGCCTACAATGAGCAGTTCTTC
D gene: NA; clone size: NA; V gene: TRBV5-8; J gene: TRBJ1-5; CDR3 protein: CASSLGGVNQPQHF; CDR3 DNA: TGTGCCAGCAGCTTAGGCGGAGTCAATCAGCCCCAGCATTTT
D gene: NA; clone size: NA; V gene: TRBV5-6; J gene: TRBJ1-1; CDR3 protein: CASSWGNTEAFF; CDR3 DNA: TGTGCCAGCAGCTGGGGGAACACTGAAGCTTTCTTT
D gene: TRBD2; clone size: NA; V gene: TRBV6-5; J gene: TRBJ2-7; CDR3 protein: CASVNGGVSYEQYF; CDR3 DNA: TGTGCCAGCGTAAACGGGGGGGTTTCCTACGAGCAGTACTTC
D gene: NA; clone size: NA; V gene: TRBV7-9; J gene: TRBJ2-1; CDR3 protein: CASSPGVTRFYNEQFF; CDR3 DNA: TGTGCCAGCAGCCCAGGGGTGACTAGGTTCTACAATGAGCAGTTCTTC
D gene: TRBD2; clone size: NA; V gene: TRBV24-1; J gene: TRBJ2-3; CDR3 protein: CATSDPGLAGATDTQYF; CDR3 DNA: TGTGCCACCAGTGACCCGGGACTAGCGGGAGCGACAGATACGCAGTATTTT
D gene: NA; clone size: NA; V gene: TRBV14; J gene: TRBJ2-5; CDR3 protein: CASSPRRWATQETQYF; CDR3 DNA: TGTGCCAGCAGCCCCCGTCGCTGGGCAACTCAAGAGACCCAGTACTTC
D gene: NA; clone size: NA; V gene: TRBV5-1; J gene: TRBJ2-1; CDR3 protein: CASSLGVSNEQFF; CDR3 DNA: TGCGCCAGCAGCTTGGGTGTGAGCAATGAGCAGTTCTTC
D gene: TRBD1; clone size: NA; V gene: TRBV5-1; J gene: TRBJ1-2; CDR3 protein: CASSGDRGLSTYGYTF; CDR3 DNA: TGCGCCAGCAGCGGTGACAGGGGGCTATCCACCTATGGCTACACCTTC
D gene: NA; clone size: NA; V gene: TRBV12-3/TRBV12-4; J gene: TRBJ2-7; CDR3 protein: CASTPFLGHEQYF; CDR3 DNA: TGTGCCAGCACTCCCTTCCTGGGCCACGAGCAGTACTTC
D gene: NA; clone size: NA; V gene: TRBV18; J gene: TRBJ2-1; CDR3 protein: CASSPHDNNEQFF; CDR3 DNA: TGTGCCAGCTCACCCCACGACAACAATGAGCAGTTCTTC
D gene: TRBD2; clone size: NA; V gene: TRBV6-4; J gene: TRBJ2-3; CDR3 protein: CASSPGPTAGGSFTDTQYF; CDR3 DNA: TGTGCCAGCAGTCCAGGCCCGACCGCGGGCGGGAGCTTCACAGATACGCAGTATTTT
D gene: NA; clone size: NA; V gene: TRBV6-6; J gene: TRBJ1-1; CDR3 protein: CASSYSGGGTEAFF; CDR3 DNA: TGTGCCAGCAGTTACTCGGGGGGCGGGACTGAAGCTTTCTTT
D gene: NA; clone size: once; V gene: TRBV11-2; J gene: TRBJ1-2; CDR3 protein: CASSLDGPYYGYTF; CDR3 DNA: TGTGCCAGCAGCTTAGATGGACCTTACTATGGCTACACCTTC
D gene: NA; clone size: NA; V gene: TRBV6-4; J gene: TRBJ2-3; CDR3 protein: CASSDGPNTDTQYF; CDR3 DNA: TGTGCCAGCAGTGATGGGCCGAACACAGATACGCAGTATTTT
D gene: NA; clone size: NA; V gene: TRBV10-1; J gene: TRBJ2-2; CDR3 protein: CASSRLAVSGISGELFF; CDR3 DNA: TGCGCCAGCAGCAGGCTAGCCGTCTCAGGAATTAGCGGGGAGCTGTTTTTT
D gene: NA; clone size: NA; V gene: TRBV6-6; J gene: TRBJ1-1; CDR3 protein: CASRLYRGDTEAFF; CDR3 DNA: TGTGCCAGCAGATTATATAGGGGGGACACTGAAGCTTTCTTT
D gene: TRBD1; clone size: NA; V gene: TRBV10-2; J gene: TRBJ1-5; CDR3 protein: CASSPGTGGDQPQHF; CDR3 DNA: TGCGCCAGCAGCCCTGGGACAGGGGGCGATCAGCCCCAGCATTTT
D gene: TRBD1; clone size: NA; V gene: TRBV5-4; J gene: TRBJ2-7; CDR3 protein: CASSPQGDRSYEQYF; CDR3 DNA: TGTGCCAGCAGCCCCCAAGGGGACAGGTCCTACGAGCAGTACTTC
D gene: NA; clone size: once; V gene: TRBV6-1; J gene: TRBJ2-2; CDR3 protein: CASSENRNTGELFF; CDR3 DNA: TGTGCCAGCAGTGAGAACAGAAACACCGGGGAGCTGTTTTTT
D gene: NA; clone size: NA; V gene: TRBV4-1; J gene: TRBJ1-2; CDR3 protein: CASSTRQISNYGYTF; CDR3 DNA: TGCGCCAGCAGCACCCGACAGATCTCTAACTATGGCTACACCTTC
D gene: NA; clone size: NA; V gene: TRBV6-4; J gene: TRBJ2-2; CDR3 protein: CASSDRDTGELFF; CDR3 DNA: TGTGCCAGCAGTGACAGGGACACCGGGGAGCTGTTTTTT